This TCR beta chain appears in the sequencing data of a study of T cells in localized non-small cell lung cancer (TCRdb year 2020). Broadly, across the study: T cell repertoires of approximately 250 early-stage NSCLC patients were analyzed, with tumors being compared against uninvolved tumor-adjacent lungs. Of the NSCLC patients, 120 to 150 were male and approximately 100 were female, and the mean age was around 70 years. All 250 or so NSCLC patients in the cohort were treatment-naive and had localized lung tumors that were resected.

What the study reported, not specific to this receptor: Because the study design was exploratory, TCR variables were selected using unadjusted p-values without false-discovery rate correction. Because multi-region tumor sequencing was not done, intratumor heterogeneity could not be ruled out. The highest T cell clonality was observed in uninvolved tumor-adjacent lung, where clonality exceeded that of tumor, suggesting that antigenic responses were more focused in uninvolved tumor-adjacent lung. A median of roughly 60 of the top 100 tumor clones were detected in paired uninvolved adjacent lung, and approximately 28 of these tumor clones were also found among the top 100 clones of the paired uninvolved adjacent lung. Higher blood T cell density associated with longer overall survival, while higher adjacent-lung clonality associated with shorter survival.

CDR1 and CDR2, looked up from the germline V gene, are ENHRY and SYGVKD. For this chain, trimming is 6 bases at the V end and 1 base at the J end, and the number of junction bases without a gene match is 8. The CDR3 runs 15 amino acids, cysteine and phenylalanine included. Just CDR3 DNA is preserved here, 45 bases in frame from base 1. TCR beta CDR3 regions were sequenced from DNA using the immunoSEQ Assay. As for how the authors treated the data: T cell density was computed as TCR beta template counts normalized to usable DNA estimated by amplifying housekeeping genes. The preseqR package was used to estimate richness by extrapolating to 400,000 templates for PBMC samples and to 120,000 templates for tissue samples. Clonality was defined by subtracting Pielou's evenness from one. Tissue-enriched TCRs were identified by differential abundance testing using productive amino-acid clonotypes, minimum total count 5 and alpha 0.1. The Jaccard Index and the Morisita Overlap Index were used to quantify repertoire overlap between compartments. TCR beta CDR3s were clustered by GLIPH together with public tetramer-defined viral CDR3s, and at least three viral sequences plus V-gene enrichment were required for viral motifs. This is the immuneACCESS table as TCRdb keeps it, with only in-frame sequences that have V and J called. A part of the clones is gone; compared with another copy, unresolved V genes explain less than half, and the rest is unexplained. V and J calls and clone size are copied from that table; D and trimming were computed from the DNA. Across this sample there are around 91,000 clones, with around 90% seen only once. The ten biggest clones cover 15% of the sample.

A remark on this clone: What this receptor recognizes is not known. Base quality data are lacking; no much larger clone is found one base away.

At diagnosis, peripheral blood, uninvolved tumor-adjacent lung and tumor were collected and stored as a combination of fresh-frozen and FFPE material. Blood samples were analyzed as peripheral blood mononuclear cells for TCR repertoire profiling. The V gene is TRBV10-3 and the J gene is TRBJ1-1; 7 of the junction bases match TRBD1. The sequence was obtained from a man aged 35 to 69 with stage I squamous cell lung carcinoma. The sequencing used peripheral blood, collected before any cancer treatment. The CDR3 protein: CAIRDSDRANTEAFF. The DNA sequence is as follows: TGTGCCATCAGGGATTCCGACAGGGCGAACACTGAAGCTTTCTTT.